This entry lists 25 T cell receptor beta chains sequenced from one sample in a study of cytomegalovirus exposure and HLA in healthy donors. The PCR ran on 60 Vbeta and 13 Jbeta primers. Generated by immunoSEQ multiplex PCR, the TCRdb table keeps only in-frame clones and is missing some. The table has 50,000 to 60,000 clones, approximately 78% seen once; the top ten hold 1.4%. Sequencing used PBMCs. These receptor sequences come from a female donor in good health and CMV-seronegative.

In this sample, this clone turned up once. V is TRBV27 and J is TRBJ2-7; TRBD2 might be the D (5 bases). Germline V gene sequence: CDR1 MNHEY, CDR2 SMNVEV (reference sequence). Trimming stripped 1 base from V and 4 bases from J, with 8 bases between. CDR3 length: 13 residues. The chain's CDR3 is CASSLYTGYEQYF. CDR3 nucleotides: TGTGCCAGCAGTTTATATACGGGGTACGAGCAGTACTTC.

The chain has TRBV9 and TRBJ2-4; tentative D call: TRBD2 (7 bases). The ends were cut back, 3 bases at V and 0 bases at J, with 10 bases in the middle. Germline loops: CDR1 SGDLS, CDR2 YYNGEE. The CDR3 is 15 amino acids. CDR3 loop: CASSARGGAKNIQYF. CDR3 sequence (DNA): TGTGCCAGCAGCGCGAGGGGGGGAGCCAAAAACATTCAGTACTTC.

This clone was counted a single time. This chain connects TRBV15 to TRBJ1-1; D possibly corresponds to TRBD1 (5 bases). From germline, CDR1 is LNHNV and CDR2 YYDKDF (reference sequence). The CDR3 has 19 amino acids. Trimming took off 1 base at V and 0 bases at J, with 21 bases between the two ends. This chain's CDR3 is CATSRGSGGIRIMNTEAFF. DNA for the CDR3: TGTGCCACCAGCAGAGGTTCGGGGGGGATCAGGATCATGAACACTGAAGCTTTCTTT.

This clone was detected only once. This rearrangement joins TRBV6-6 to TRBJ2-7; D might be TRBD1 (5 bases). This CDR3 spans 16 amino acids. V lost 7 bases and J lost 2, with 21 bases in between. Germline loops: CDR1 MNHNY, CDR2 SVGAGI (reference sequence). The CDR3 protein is CASTLGVWGATYEQYF. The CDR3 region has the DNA TGTGCCAGCACCTTAGGGGTTTGGGGCGCGACCTACGAGCAGTACTTC.

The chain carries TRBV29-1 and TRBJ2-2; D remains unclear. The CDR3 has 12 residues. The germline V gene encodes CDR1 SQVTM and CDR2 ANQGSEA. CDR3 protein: CSANRNTGELFF. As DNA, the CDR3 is TGCAGTGCTAACAGAAACACCGGGGAGCTGTTTTTT.

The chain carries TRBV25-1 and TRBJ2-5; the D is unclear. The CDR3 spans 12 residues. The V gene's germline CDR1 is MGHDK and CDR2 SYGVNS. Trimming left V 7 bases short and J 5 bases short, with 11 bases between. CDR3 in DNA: TGTGCCAGCAAATTTGCGGATGAGACCCAGTACTTC. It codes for CASKFADETQYF.

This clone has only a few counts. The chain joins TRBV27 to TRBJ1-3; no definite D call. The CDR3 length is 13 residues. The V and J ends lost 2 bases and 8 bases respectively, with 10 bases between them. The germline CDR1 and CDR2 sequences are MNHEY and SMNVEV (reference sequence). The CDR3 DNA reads TGTGCCAGCAGTTTAGGCGAGGGATACACCATATATTTT. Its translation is CASSLGEGYTIYF.

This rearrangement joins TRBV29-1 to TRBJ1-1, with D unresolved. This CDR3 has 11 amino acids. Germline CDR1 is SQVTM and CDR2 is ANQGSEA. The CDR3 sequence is CRIGPGTEAFF. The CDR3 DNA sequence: TGCAGGATCGGTCCGGGCACTGAAGCTTTCTTT.

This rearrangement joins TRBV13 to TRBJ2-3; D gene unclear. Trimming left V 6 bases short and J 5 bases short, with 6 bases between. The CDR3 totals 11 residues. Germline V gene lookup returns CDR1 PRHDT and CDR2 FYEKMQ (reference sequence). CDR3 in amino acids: CASSERDTQYF. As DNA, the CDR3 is TGTGCCAGCAGTGAGAGAGATACGCAGTATTTT.

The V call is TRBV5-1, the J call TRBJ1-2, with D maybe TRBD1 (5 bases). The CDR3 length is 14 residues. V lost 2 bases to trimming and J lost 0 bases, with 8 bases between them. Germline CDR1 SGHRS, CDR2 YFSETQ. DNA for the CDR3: TGCGCCAGCAGCTTCGACAGCACTAACTATGGCTACACCTTC. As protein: CASSFDSTNYGYTF.

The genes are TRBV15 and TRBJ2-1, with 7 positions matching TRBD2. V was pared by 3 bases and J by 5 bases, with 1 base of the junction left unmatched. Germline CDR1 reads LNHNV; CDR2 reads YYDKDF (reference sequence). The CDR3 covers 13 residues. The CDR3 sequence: CATSRGGDNEQFF. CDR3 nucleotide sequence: TGTGCCACCAGCAGGGGAGGGGACAATGAGCAGTTCTTC.

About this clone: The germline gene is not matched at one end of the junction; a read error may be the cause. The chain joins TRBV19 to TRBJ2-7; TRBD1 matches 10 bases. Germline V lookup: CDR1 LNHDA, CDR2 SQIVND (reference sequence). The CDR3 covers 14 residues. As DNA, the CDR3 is TGTGCCAGCAGTAGACAGGGGGCTATCCACGAGCAGTACTTC. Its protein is CASSRQGAIHEQYF.

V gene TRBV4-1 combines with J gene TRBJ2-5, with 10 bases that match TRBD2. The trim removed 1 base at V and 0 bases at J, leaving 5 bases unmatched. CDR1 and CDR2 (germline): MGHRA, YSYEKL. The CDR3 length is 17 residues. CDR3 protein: CASSQGLAGVYQETQYF. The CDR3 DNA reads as TGCGCCAGCAGCCAAGGTCTAGCGGGGGTGTACCAAGAGACCCAGTACTTC.

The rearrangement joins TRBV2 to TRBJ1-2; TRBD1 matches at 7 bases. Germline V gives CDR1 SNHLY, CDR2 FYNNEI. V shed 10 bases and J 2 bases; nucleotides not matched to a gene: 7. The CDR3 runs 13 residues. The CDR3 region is CAISWGQNYGYTF. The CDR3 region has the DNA TGTGCCATAAGCTGGGGACAGAACTATGGCTACACCTTC.

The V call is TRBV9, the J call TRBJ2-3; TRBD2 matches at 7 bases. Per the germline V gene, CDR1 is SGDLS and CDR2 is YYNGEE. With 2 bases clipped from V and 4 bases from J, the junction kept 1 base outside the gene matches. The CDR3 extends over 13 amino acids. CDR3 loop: CASSVRGSDTQYF. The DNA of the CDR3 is TGTGCCAGCAGCGTGCGGGGGTCAGATACGCAGTATTTT.

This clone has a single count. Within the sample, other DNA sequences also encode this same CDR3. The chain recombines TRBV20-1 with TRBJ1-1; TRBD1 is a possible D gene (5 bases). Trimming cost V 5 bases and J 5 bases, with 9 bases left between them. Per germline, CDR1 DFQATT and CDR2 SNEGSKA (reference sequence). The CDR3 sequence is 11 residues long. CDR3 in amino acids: CSASPGTEAFF. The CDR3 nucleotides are TGCAGTGCTTCGCCAGGGACTGAAGCTTTCTTT.

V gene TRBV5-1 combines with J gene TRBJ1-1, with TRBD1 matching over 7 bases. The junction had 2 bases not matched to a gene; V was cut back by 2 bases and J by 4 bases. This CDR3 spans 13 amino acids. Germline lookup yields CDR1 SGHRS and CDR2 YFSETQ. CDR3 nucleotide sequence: TGCGCCAGCAGCTTTAGACAGGGCACTGAAGCTTTCTTT. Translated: CASSFRQGTEAFF.

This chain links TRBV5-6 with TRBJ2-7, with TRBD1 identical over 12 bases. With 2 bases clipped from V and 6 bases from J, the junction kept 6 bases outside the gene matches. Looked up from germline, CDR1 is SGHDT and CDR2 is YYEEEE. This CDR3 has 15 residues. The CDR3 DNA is TGTGCCAGCAGCTTTCTGGGACAGGGGGCGACCGAGCAGTACTTC. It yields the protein CASSFLGQGATEQYF.

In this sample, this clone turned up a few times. The CDR3 loop reads CATSRGSGEHGNSPLHF. The CDR3, as DNA: TGTGCCACCAGCAGAGGGTCCGGAGAGCACGGGAATTCACCCCTCCACTTT. The chain joins TRBV15 to TRBJ1-6; D not resolved. The CDR3 is made up of 17 amino acids. Germline assignment: CDR1 LNHNV and CDR2 YYDKDF (reference sequence). Trimming took 1 base from V and 7 from J, leaving 17 bases between them.

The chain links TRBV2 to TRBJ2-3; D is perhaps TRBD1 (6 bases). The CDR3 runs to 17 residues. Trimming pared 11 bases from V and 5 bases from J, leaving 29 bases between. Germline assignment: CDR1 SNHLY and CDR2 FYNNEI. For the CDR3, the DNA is TGTGCCGCCCAACGAGTTCCCGGGCAGGGGCCCAGAGATACGCAGTATTTT. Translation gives CAAQRVPGQGPRDTQYF.

The CDR3 loop reads CASSLAGGDTQYF. CDR3 in DNA: TGTGCCAGCAGTTTAGCGGGCGGCGATACGCAGTATTTT. The chain couples TRBV27 to TRBJ2-3; possible D gene TRBD2, 5 bases. Germline V gene sequence: CDR1 MNHEY, CDR2 SMNVEV (reference sequence). V lost 2 bases to trimming and J lost 6 bases, with 9 bases between them. The CDR3 extends over 13 amino acids.

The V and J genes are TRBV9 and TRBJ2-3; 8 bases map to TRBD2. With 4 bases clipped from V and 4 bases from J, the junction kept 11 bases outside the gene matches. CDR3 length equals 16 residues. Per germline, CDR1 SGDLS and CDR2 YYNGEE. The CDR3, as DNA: TGTGCCAGCAGCCATCTTAGCGGGACCGGTGCAGATACGCAGTATTTT. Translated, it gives CASSHLSGTGADTQYF.

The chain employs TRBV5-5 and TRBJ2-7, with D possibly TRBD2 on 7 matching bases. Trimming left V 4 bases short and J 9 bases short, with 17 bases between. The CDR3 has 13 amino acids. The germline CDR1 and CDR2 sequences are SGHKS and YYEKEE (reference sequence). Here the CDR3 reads CASSQEWGGVQYF. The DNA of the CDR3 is TGTGCCAGCAGCCAAGAATGGGGGGGCGTGCAGTACTTC.

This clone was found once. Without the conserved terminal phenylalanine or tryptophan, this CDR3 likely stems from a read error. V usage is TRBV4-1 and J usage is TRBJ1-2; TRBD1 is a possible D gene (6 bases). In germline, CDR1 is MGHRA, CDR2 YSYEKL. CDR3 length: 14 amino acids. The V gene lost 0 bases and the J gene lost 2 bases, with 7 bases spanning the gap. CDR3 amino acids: CASSQDRGNYGYTL. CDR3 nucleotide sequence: TGCGCCAGCAGCCAAGACAGGGGAAACTATGGCTACACCCTC.

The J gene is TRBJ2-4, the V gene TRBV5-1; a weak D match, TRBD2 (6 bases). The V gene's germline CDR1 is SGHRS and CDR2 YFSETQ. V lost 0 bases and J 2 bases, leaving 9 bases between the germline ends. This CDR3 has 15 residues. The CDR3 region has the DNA TGCGCCAGCAGCTTGGATGGAGGGACCAAAAACATTCAGTACTTC. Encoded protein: CASSLDGGTKNIQYF.